Below, 3 T cell receptor beta chains from the same sample are listed, as sequenced in a study of cytomegalovirus exposure and HLA in healthy donors. PCR primers comprised 60 Vbeta and 13 Jbeta primers. Generated by immunoSEQ multiplex PCR, the TCRdb table keeps only in-frame clones and is missing some. The profile shows 130,000 to 150,000 clones, less than 90% of them singletons. The material sequenced was PBMCs. The receptors come from a boy between 2 and 10 years old in good health and CMV-seronegative.

The V call is TRBV12-5, the J call TRBJ2-7; 7 nucleotides line up with TRBD1. The length of the CDR3 is 14 residues. The germline V gene has CDR1 LGHNT and CDR2 FRNRAP. V was clipped by 7 bases and J by 0 bases; unmatched bases: 6. For the CDR3, the DNA is TGTGCTAGTGCCTTAGGGACAGACTCCTACGAGCAGTACTTC. Translating gives CASALGTDSYEQYF. Full variable domain (rest looked up from reference TRBV12-5 and TRBJ2-7): DARVTQTPRHKVTEMGQEVTMRCQPILGHNTVFWYRQTMMQGLELLAYFRNRAPLDDSGMPKDRFSAEMPDATLATLKIQPSEPRDSAVYFCASALGTDSYEQYFGPGTRLTVT.

This chain joins TRBV6-4 and TRBJ2-7; D is unclear. CDR3 length: 14 amino acids. V was pared by 8 bases and J by 1 base, with 15 bases between. CDR1 MRHNA and CDR2 SNTAGT come from the germline V gene. CDR3 loop: CASSRLGWSYEQYF. For the CDR3, the DNA is TGTGCCAGCTCACGCCTAGGTTGGTCCTACGAGCAGTACTTC.

In its sample, this clone was seen once. One junction end does not reproduce the germline sequence, and a read error may be involved. The chain uses TRBV7-9 and TRBJ2-5; possibly TRBD2 for D (5 bases). CDR1 and CDR2 (germline): SEHNR, FQNEAQ (reference sequence). The CDR3 loop spans 15 amino acids. The CDR3, as DNA: TGTTCCAGCAGCTTAGCGCGCCTGTACCAAGAGACCCAGTACTTC. Translating gives CSSSLARLYQETQYF.